The source of this TCR beta chain is a study of response to subunit inactivated influenza vaccine. V was cut by 4 bases and J by 8 bases, with 18 bases left in between. The CDR3 spans 15 residues. Germline values: CDR1 SGHRS, CDR2 YFSETQ. The table lists this clonotype with a few counts. TCRdb re-analysed the RT-PCR reads in MiXCR, keeping a single row per CDR3 protein. The table includes some 550,000 distinct CDR3 sequences, approximately 22% detected once. The same specimen was also included in a second study, on T cells expressing NK-cell markers. As that report states: Synthesis of TCR beta cDNA relied on 5'RACE template switching carrying UMIs. It was from sorted CD3+CD56+NKG2C+, CD3+CD56+NKG2C- and CD3+CD56-NKG2C+ T cells that TCR beta repertoires came. HCMV serostatus: most of the eight sequenced donors positive, one negative. Similarly, these clonotypes led the CD3+CD56-NKG2C+ fraction as well in a few donors.

The origin of this receptor is a man aged 45-60 years who received an inactivated influenza vaccine. This specimen was CD4+ T cells sorted from PBMCs, taken roughly 12 days after vaccination. The chain joins TRBV5-1 to TRBJ1-4; the D gene is possibly TRBD1 (5 bases). The CDR3 coding sequence is TGCGCCAGCAGCCAAGGGGACGGAGGTTCGGAAAAACTGTTTTTT. Encoded protein: CASSQGDGGSEKLFF.